Shown below are 27 T cell receptor beta chains from a single sample sequenced in a study of shared clonotypes between healthy human individuals. Data came from immunoSEQ multiplex PCR; TCRdb stores just in-frame clones and leaves some out. The sample includes under 2,500,000 clones, about 94% of them seen just once. Sequencing was done on a sample of naive CD4+ T cells sorted from blood. Subset: CD45RA+ positively selected. All receptors derive from a young man in good health.

This clone was observed a single time. The chain links TRBV7-2 to TRBJ1-6, with 9 bases matching TRBD1. V lost 4 bases and J lost 7; bases outside the gene matches: 8. Germline CDR1 SGHTA, CDR2 FQGNSA. The CDR3 consists of 16 residues. The CDR3 coding sequence is TGTGCCAGCAGCTCAACCACCGGGACAGGGAATTCACCCCTCCACTTT. Protein sequence: CASSSTTGTGNSPLHF. The full variable domain, with the rest looked up from reference TRBV7-2 and TRBJ1-6, is GAGVSQSPSNKVTEKGKDVELRCDPISGHTALYWYRQSLGQGLEFLIYFQGNSAPDKSGLPSDRFSAERTGGSVSTLTIQRTQQEDSAVYLCASSSTTGTGNSPLHFGNGTRLTVT.

This sequence joins TRBV6-1 and TRBJ2-2; tentative D call: TRBD2 (6 bases). There are 20 residues in the CDR3. V lost 3 bases and J lost 3, with 26 bases in between. Germline lookup yields CDR1 MNHNS and CDR2 SASEGT. The CDR3 nucleotides read TGTGCCAGCAGTGATATCGTGCCTTGGGGGGAGGCGGATTACACCGGGGAGCTGTTTTTT. It is translated as CASSDIVPWGEADYTGELFF.

J is TRBJ1-5 and V is TRBV9; no clear D. V gave up 4 bases and J gave up 3 bases, with 14 bases separating them. Germline CDR1 is SGDLS and CDR2 is YYNGEE. The length of the CDR3 is 15 residues. Written as DNA, the CDR3 is TGTGCCAGCAGCCCCGACCTAGGGTACAATCAGCCCCAGCATTTT. Amino acids: CASSPDLGYNQPQHF.

This clone has just one count. This sequence joins TRBV4-1 and TRBJ2-7; D might be TRBD2 (6 bases). Germline values: CDR1 MGHRA, CDR2 YSYEKL. The CDR3 sequence is 15 residues long. V lost 1 base, J lost 3 bases, and 13 bases lay in between. In nucleotides, the CDR3 is TGCGCCAGCAGCCAAGTCAGGACTACCCACTACGAGCAGTACTTC. Amino acids: CASSQVRTTHYEQYF.

Comment on this clone: The identical CDR3 is also encoded by other nucleotide sequences in the sample. The chain carries TRBV19 and TRBJ1-1; no clear D. The CDR3 spans 13 residues. Germline CDR1 reads LNHDA; CDR2 reads SQIVND (reference sequence). Trimming took 5 bases from V and 0 from J, leaving 7 bases between them. CDR3 sequence reads: CASSSSVNTEAFF. The CDR3 region has the DNA TGTGCCAGTAGTTCGAGCGTGAACACTGAAGCTTTCTTT.

About this clone: At one of its ends the junction is not consistent with the germline gene, which may arise from a read error. The gene calls are TRBV7-7 and TRBJ2-5, with a tentative D call TRBD2 (5 bases). Germline values: CDR1 SSHAT, CDR2 FNYEAQ (reference sequence). CDR3 length: 13 residues. CDR3 nucleotide sequence: TGTGCTAGCAGCCCCGGACTGGCGGAGTCCCAGTACTTC. This encodes CASSPGLAESQYF.

The V gene is TRBV9, the J gene TRBJ1-2, with 11 bases fitting TRBD1. Per the germline V gene, CDR1 is SGDLS and CDR2 is YYNGEE. The CDR3 is made up of 15 amino acids. The trim removed 4 bases at V and 5 bases at J, leaving 7 bases unmatched. CDR3 DNA: TGTGCCAGCAGCTCCTCGGGACAGGGGGTTTATGGCTACACCTTC. It is translated as CASSSSGQGVYGYTF.

The J gene is TRBJ1-2, the V gene TRBV6-5; D gene ambiguous. The V end was cut by 1 base, the J end by 0 bases, with 9 bases between. This CDR3 has 15 amino acids. Germline CDR1 reads MNHEY; CDR2 reads SVGAGI. The CDR3 coding sequence is TGTGCCAGCAGTTACTTGGCCAGCACTAACTATGGCTACACCTTC. Residues: CASSYLASTNYGYTF.

This chain connects TRBV11-2 to TRBJ1-4; 11 bases match TRBD1. Germline V gene lookup returns CDR1 SGHAT and CDR2 FQNNGV. This CDR3 is 19 amino acids long. The V gene end was trimmed by 0 bases and the J gene end by 9 bases; junction bases not matched to a gene: 15. This CDR3 is CASSLEDRGLTNVPQKLFF. The CDR3 nucleotides are TGTGCCAGCAGCTTAGAGGACAGGGGGCTAACTAATGTTCCACAAAAACTGTTTTTT.

This sequence joins TRBV28 and TRBJ1-3; D possibly corresponds to TRBD1 (6 bases). Per germline, CDR1 MDHEN and CDR2 SYDVKM. The CDR3 consists of 16 residues. V lost 5 bases to trimming and J lost 1 base, with 15 bases between them. CDR3 region: CASSPPGQKSGNTIYF. Written as DNA, the CDR3 is TGTGCCAGCAGTCCACCTGGACAGAAATCTGGAAACACCATATATTTT.

This chain joins TRBV4-3 and TRBJ2-1; the match to TRBD1 covers 8 bases. V lost 0 bases, J lost 7 bases, and 20 bases stayed unmatched. CDR3 length: 20 residues. Per germline, CDR1 LGHNA and CDR2 YSLEER. In DNA form, the CDR3 reads TGCGCCAGCAGCCAAGAGCCAATGCAGGGGGCCAAGGGCAGGGCAAATGAGCAGTTCTTC. Protein sequence: CASSQEPMQGAKGRANEQFF.

This chain connects TRBV25-1 to TRBJ2-5, with 9 bases that match TRBD1. Trimming at V came to 7 bases and at J to 3 bases, leaving 12 bases not matched to a gene. This CDR3 spans 16 amino acids. The germline V gene encodes CDR1 MGHDK and CDR2 SYGVNS. CDR3 loop: CASTPNPGQGKETQYF. CDR3 bases: TGTGCCAGCACCCCCAACCCGGGACAGGGAAAAGAGACCCAGTACTTC.

In DNA, the CDR3 is TGTGCCAGTAGTATTGGGGATAGCACAGATACGCAGTATTTT. Its protein is CASSIGDSTDTQYF. The V gene is TRBV19, the J gene TRBJ2-3; D not resolved. Between the trimmed V and J ends, which lost 3 bases and 0 bases, there was a span of 7 bases. The CDR3 length is 14 residues. Germline assignment: CDR1 LNHDA and CDR2 SQIVND (reference sequence).

This chain connects TRBV4-3 to TRBJ2-1; D is uncertain. The CDR3 sequence is 12 residues long. CDR1 and CDR2 from the germline V gene are LGHNA and YSLEER. V lost 6 bases, J lost 3 bases, and 6 bases lay in between. CDR3 residues: CASSPNYNEQFF. The CDR3 nucleotides are TGCGCCAGCAGTCCGAACTACAATGAGCAGTTCTTC.

CDR3 nucleotide sequence: TGTGCCAGCAGTGAAGGTCGGTTGAAGCAGTTCTTC. Encoded protein: CASSEGRLKQFF. V is TRBV6-1 and J is TRBJ2-1; D ambiguous. In germline, CDR1 is MNHNS, CDR2 SASEGT. The V gene lost 1 base and the J gene lost 11 bases, with 9 bases spanning the gap. The CDR3 is 12 amino acids.

This clone occurred once. J is TRBJ2-2 and V is TRBV7-9; 10 bases align to TRBD1. The junction had 8 bases not matched to a gene; V was cut back by 4 bases and J by 0 bases. The CDR3 is 18 residues long. Germline V lookup: CDR1 SEHNR, CDR2 FQNEAQ (reference sequence). CDR3 in amino acids: CASSYLLGTGANTGELFF. The CDR3 DNA reads as TGTGCCAGCAGCTACCTCCTAGGGACAGGGGCGAACACCGGGGAGCTGTTTTTT.

The gene calls are TRBV28 and TRBJ1-5; the D is unclear. The CDR3 spans 13 residues. Per germline, CDR1 MDHEN and CDR2 SYDVKM. V lost 4 bases to trimming and J lost 5 bases, with 9 bases between them. This chain's CDR3 is CASSYPRDQPQHF. In nucleotides, the CDR3 is TGTGCCAGCAGTTACCCCCGGGATCAGCCCCAGCATTTT.

The gene calls are TRBV6-5 and TRBJ2-1; 8 bases are a match to TRBD2. V shed 2 bases, J shed 6 bases, and the junction held 9 bases outside the gene matches. From germline, CDR1 is MNHEY and CDR2 SVGAGI. This CDR3 is 16 amino acids long. CDR3 sequence reads: CASSYGSGSTSNEQFF. DNA of the CDR3: TGTGCCAGCAGTTACGGGAGCGGGAGCACGTCCAATGAGCAGTTCTTC.

For the CDR3, the DNA is TGTGCCAGCAGCCCGAGGACAGCTTACAATGAGCAGTTCTTC. Its protein is CASSPRTAYNEQFF. This chain uses TRBV7-8 with TRBJ2-1; TRBD1 is a possible D gene (6 bases). There are 14 residues in the CDR3. Germline lookup yields CDR1 SGHVS and CDR2 FQNEAQ. Trimming shortened V by 5 bases and J by 4 bases, and 12 bases separated the two germline ends.

The chain is built from TRBV6-5 and TRBJ1-5; D is unclear. Trimming pared 2 bases from V and 0 bases from J, leaving 8 bases between. CDR1 and CDR2 from the germline V gene are MNHEY and SVGAGI. The CDR3 consists of 15 residues. The DNA for the CDR3 is TGTGCCAGCAGTTACAGACGGAATAGCAATCAGCCCCAGCATTTT. This sequence encodes CASSYRRNSNQPQHF.

The chain is built from TRBV2 and TRBJ1-2; no reliable D call. V was cut by 9 bases and J by 2 bases, with 13 bases left in between. Looked up from germline, CDR1 is SNHLY and CDR2 is FYNNEI. The CDR3 sequence is 13 residues long. As DNA, the CDR3 is TGTGCCAGTCTTATCTCCGGAAACTATGGCTACACCTTC. Its protein is CASLISGNYGYTF.

As to this clone: Other nucleotide sequences in the sample specify the same CDR3. This chain links TRBV7-9 with TRBJ2-1; TRBD1 or TRBD2 may be the D gene (6 bases each). From germline, CDR1 is SEHNR and CDR2 FQNEAQ (reference sequence). V gave up 5 bases and J gave up 0 bases, with 14 bases separating them. This CDR3 has 16 residues. DNA for the CDR3: TGTGCCAGCAGCCCGGCCGGGGGCTCCTCCTACAATGAGCAGTTCTTC. As protein: CASSPAGGSSYNEQFF.

J is TRBJ2-1 and V is TRBV7-9; D gene unclear. Per the germline V gene, CDR1 is SEHNR and CDR2 is FQNEAQ (reference sequence). V lost 4 bases, J lost 3 bases, and 16 bases lay in between. The CDR3 sequence is 16 residues long. CDR3 coding DNA: TGTGCCAGCAGCTCCATTTCCCTAGAAAACTACAATGAGCAGTTCTTC. This encodes CASSSISLENYNEQFF.

The count of this clone is one. V and J are TRBV6-1 and TRBJ1-1, with TRBD1 matching over 9 bases. Germline CDR1 is MNHNS and CDR2 is SASEGT. The CDR3 length is 13 residues. Trimming took 7 bases from V and 7 from J; bases not matched to a gene: 7. CDR3 sequence reads: CASTKKTGGEAFF. The CDR3 DNA is TGTGCCAGCACAAAGAAGACAGGGGGTGAAGCTTTCTTT.

The chain couples TRBV6-1 to TRBJ1-6, with D unresolved. The CDR3 covers 12 residues. CDR1 is MNHNS and CDR2 is SASEGT in the germline V gene. Deletions cut 6 bases from V and 6 bases from J, with 6 bases between. The CDR3 nucleotides are TGTGCCAGCAGGGTAACTAATTCACCCCTCCACTTT. Translation gives CASRVTNSPLHF.

This clone has a single count. The V gene is TRBV7-9, the J gene TRBJ1-5; 7 nucleotides match TRBD1. The J segment lost 3 bases and the V segment lost 5 bases, leaving 13 bases of the junction unmatched. Germline V gene sequence: CDR1 SEHNR, CDR2 FQNEAQ (reference sequence). The CDR3 sequence is 17 residues long. The chain's CDR3 is CASSTRRGPGDNQPQHF. CDR3 coding DNA: TGTGCCAGCAGCACCCGAAGGGGGCCAGGGGACAATCAGCCCCAGCATTTT.

As regards this clone: The same CDR3 also results from other DNA sequences found in this sample. The chain links TRBV10-3 to TRBJ1-2; D remains unclear. V was shortened by 0 bases and J by 5 bases, with 7 bases between the two germline ends. CDR3 length: 13 residues. Germline-derived CDR1 and CDR2 are ENHRY and SYGVKD. The CDR3 loop reads CAISESLGYGYTF. The DNA for the CDR3 is TGTGCCATCAGTGAGTCGCTGGGGTATGGCTACACCTTC.